This TCR beta chain was recorded in a study of T cells in Graves' hyperthyroidism and ophthalmopathy (dated by TCRdb to the late 2010s). With regard to the full study: Peripheral blood was collected at initial diagnosis, before any treatment. TCR V-J signatures able to tell the groups apart were searched for in a discovery cohort of more than 90 patients, of whom more than 40 had Graves' ophthalmopathy and 55 to 60 had stable Graves' hyperthyroidism. Prospective prediction of ophthalmopathy was tested in an independent validation cohort consisting of fewer than 20 hyperthyroidism patients and 15 to 17 patients who later progressed to ophthalmopathy. For training and testing, the 100 or so patients in the discovery cohort were randomly divided in a 7:3 ratio. Thyroid tissue and blood T-cell repertoires from six Graves' hyperthyroidism patients were also compared in the study. After sampling, hyperthyroidism patients received methimazole starting at 30 mg daily, and ophthalmopathy patients received high-dose intravenous methylprednisolone. The paper reports TCR Vbeta CDR3 sequencing of 130 to 150 peripheral blood samples: under 45 ophthalmopathy, under 85 hyperthyroidism and around 17 progressor patients. Results the study describes overall, beyond this receptor: In validation, the model predicted progression to ophthalmopathy a median of about 5.9 months before onset, with roughly 70% sensitivity and just under 75% specificity. Sample size was not statistically predetermined, and blinding of investigators to group allocation was not performed. Ophthalmopathy was separated from stable hyperthyroidism by a 13 V-J signature model, with about 88% sensitivity and approximately 84% specificity obtained in cross-validation and 80%/75% obtained in testing. Blood samples also contained most of the expanded thyroid clonotypes (frequency above 0.001), which suggests that blood repertoires may reflect thyroid immune responses.

With regard to this clonotype: Its antigen is currently not known. The sample holds no much larger clone one base away, and base qualities are not on file.

CDR1 and CDR2 were assigned from the germline V gene as ENHRY and SYGVKD. From cysteine to phenylalanine, the CDR3 is 13 amino acids long. Here the CDR3 DNA is all that survives: 39 bases in frame from base 1. V was cut back by 10 bases and J by 3 bases, leaving a gap of 15 bases between them. Moderately to severely active disease, a Clinical Activity Score of at least 3, a NOSPECS grade of at least 4, and a duration under 3 months were present in ophthalmopathy patients. Patients with uncontrolled infections, other autoimmune diseases, pregnancy or lactation were excluded. Clinical symptoms, serum thyroxine and TRAb, thyroid ultrasound, and orbital computed tomography formed the basis for the diagnoses. Ficoll-Paque density gradient centrifugation was used to isolate PBMCs from around 9.1 ml of fresh peripheral blood. Total RNA was extracted with Trizol reagent, and quality was checked on an Agilent 2100 Bioanalyzer.

The TCR beta CDR3 regions were amplified from the RNA transcripts. For the first round of RT-PCR on the TCR CDR3, the HTBI primer set was used together with the Qiagen OneStep RT-PCR kit. The libraries were constructed in a second round of multiplex PCR and then size-selected and purified. Libraries were sequenced paired-end with 100 bp reads on an Illumina HiSeq2000. In the authors' own workflow: SOAPnuke was used to process the raw data, throwing out any read that contained adapters or uncalled bases, had a mean Phred below 15, or lacked an exact constant-primer or identifier match. High-quality paired reads were merged with COPE v1.2.5, and unique nucleotide sequences were defined as clonotypes. Clonotypes were aligned to IMGT TRBV, TRBD and TRBJ reference segments using MiTCR v1.1. The analysis was restricted to V-J combinations with a frequency above 0.0001, which together covered 99.2% of the repertoires. The TCS score was defined as F50 (clonal expansion) divided by E x V (chaos), with BLOSUM62-based TCRdist calculated between CDR3 peptides within each V-J. Welch's t-statistics and random forest reduced roughly 540 V-J features to 10 to 15, which were used in a naive Bayes classifier (R e1071). The similarity between thyroid and blood repertoires was quantified using the Morisita-Horn index. Starting from the raw public reads, TCRdb applied fastp trimming at Q25, assembled clones with MiXCR and retained in-frame beta chains. Duplicate CDR3 protein sequences are folded into a single record with the most common DNA and genes. TCRdb, not the authors, supplied the V and J calls. The table for this sample lists approximately 610,000 distinct CDR3 sequences; roughly 14% of them were counted only once. The ten most abundant clones make up 3.5% to 4.5% of the sample.

Sequencing was done on a sample of blood. This sequence was found in a woman in her thirties or forties with Graves' ophthalmopathy. The chain is made from TRBV10-3 and TRBJ1-1; the D gene is perhaps TRBD1, on 6 matching bases. For the CDR3, the sequence is CATTGSPDTEAFF. The nucleotides read TGTGCCACCACAGGGAGCCCCGACACTGAAGCTTTCTTT.